Below are 5 T cell receptor beta chains sequenced from a single sample in a study of T cells after somatic rescue of genetic block. Clones were sequenced by immunoSEQ multiplex PCR, and TCRdb holds only the in-frame ones, with some missing. Among around 57,000 clones listed, roughly 96% were seen once. What was sequenced was peripheral blood mononuclear cells (PBMCs). Source of these receptors: a child younger than two.

This clone was seen a single time. This chain connects TRBV7-2 to TRBJ1-6; a possible D gene is TRBD1 (6 bases). This CDR3 is 15 amino acids long. CDR1 is SGHTA, CDR2 FQGNSA, per germline. Trimming took 4 bases from V and 2 from J, leaving 9 bases between them. The CDR3 loop is CASSSGGTYNSPLHF. DNA of the CDR3: TGTGCCAGCAGCTCCGGGGGCACCTATAATTCACCCCTCCACTTT.

The V and J genes are TRBV5-1 and TRBJ2-5; 11 bases are a match to TRBD1. The germline CDR1 and CDR2 sequences are SGHRS and YFSETQ. The V and J ends lost 0 bases and 4 bases, in that order; junction bases with no gene match: 2. The CDR3 covers 15 residues. The CDR3 spells CASSLAGTGGETQYF. The CDR3 nucleotides read TGCGCCAGCAGCTTGGCCGGGACAGGGGGAGAGACCCAGTACTTC.

The V call is TRBV7-9, the J call TRBJ2-3, with D perhaps TRBD2 (5 bases). The CDR3 is made up of 16 amino acids. Trimming shortened V by 7 bases and J by 2 bases, and 19 bases separated the two germline ends. CDR1 and CDR2 from the germline V gene are SEHNR and FQNEAQ (reference sequence). CDR3 amino acids: CASTTLASWSTDTQYF. The CDR3, as DNA: TGTGCCAGCACCACGCTAGCTAGTTGGTCCACAGATACGCAGTATTTT.

The rearrangement links TRBV28 to TRBJ1-2; 8 nucleotides line up with TRBD1. The V gene end was trimmed by 3 bases and the J gene end by 0 bases; junction bases not matched to a gene: 6. This CDR3 contains 16 residues. The germline V gene encodes CDR1 MDHEN and CDR2 SYDVKM. CDR3: CASSFSTQGANYGYTF. The CDR3 DNA reads as TGTGCCAGCAGTTTCTCAACACAGGGGGCTAACTATGGCTACACCTTC.

The rearrangement uses TRBV6-6 and TRBJ1-1; 7 nucleotides match TRBD1. The CDR3 totals 12 residues. The germline gives CDR1 MNHNY, CDR2 SVGAGI (reference sequence). V shed 7 bases and J 8 bases; nucleotides not matched to a gene: 7. The CDR3 DNA reads as TGTGCCAGCACCCACTTGGGACAGGAAGCTTTCTTT. Its protein product is CASTHLGQEAFF.